This is a list of T cell receptor beta chains from one sample in a study of beta chain features in type 1 diabetes. Method: immunoSEQ multiplex PCR; TCRdb's copy keeps in-frame clones and lacks some. Seen here are 120,000 or so clones, 15% to 20% observed once, and the top ten hold roughly 2.6%. The sample comprised central memory CD4+ T cells from blood. The receptors derive from a man aged 18 to 29 with type 1 diabetes. CDR3s include the opening cysteine and the closing phenylalanine or tryptophan. Each record gives: V gene, J gene, CDR3 protein.

TRBV20-1	TRBJ2-7	CSAGRGGEQYF
TRBV4-3	TRBJ2-5	CASSQNTGWGQETQYF
TRBV7-9	TRBJ2-5	CASSLGNNKGGKETQYF
TRBV19	TRBJ1-5	CASSSAINQPQHF
TRBV18	TRBJ1-6	CASSYRQVKYNSPLHF
TRBV5-4	TRBJ2-7	CASSQAPRAYSYEQYF
TRBV4-1	TRBJ2-7	CASSRLATGGYEQYF
TRBV9	TRBJ2-3	CASSPRRAGRTDTQYF
TRBV6-1	TRBJ2-3	CASGTQRATDTQYF
TRBV7-2	TRBJ2-1	CASSFIYSYNEQFF
TRBV7-2	TRBJ2-7	CASSPRDTSYEQYF